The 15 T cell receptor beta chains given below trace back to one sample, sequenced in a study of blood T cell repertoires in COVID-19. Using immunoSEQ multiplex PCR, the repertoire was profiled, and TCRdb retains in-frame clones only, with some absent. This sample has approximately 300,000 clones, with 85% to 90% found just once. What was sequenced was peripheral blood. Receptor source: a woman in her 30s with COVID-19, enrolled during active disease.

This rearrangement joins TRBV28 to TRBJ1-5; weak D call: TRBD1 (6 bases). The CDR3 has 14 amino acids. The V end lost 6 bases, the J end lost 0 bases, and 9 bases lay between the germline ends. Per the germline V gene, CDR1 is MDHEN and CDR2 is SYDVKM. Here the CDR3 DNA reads TGTGCCAGCAGAACGGACAGTAGCAATCAGCCCCAGCATTTT. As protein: CASRTDSSNQPQHF.

Here the CDR3 DNA reads TGTGCCAGCAGTTTAAGCGGGGGGACTGGCTCCTACGAGCAGTACTTC. Its protein is CASSLSGGTGSYEQYF. This chain links TRBV27 with TRBJ2-7; 9 nucleotides agree with TRBD2. This CDR3 is 16 amino acids long. The ends lost 2 bases at V and 0 bases at J; junction bases unmatched: 5. Germline V gives CDR1 MNHEY, CDR2 SMNVEV (reference sequence).

The CDR3 bases are TGTGCCAGCAGCCAGGACAGTGAAAAACTGTTTTTT. Translated: CASSQDSEKLFF. The chain couples TRBV7-9 to TRBJ1-4; TRBD1 is a possible D gene (6 bases). Looked up from germline, CDR1 is SEHNR and CDR2 is FQNEAQ (reference sequence). The CDR3 sequence is 12 residues long. Trimming removed 5 bases from V and 7 bases from J, with 8 bases in between.

The CDR3 region has the DNA TGTGCCAGCAGTGAACCCACTAGCGGTTACAATGAGCAGTTCTTC. Its translation is CASSEPTSGYNEQFF. The rearrangement uses TRBV2 and TRBJ2-1, with TRBD2 matching over 8 bases. Unmatched junction bases numbered 4, after V lost 2 bases and J lost 4 bases. CDR3 length equals 15 residues. The germline V gene has CDR1 SNHLY and CDR2 FYNNEI.

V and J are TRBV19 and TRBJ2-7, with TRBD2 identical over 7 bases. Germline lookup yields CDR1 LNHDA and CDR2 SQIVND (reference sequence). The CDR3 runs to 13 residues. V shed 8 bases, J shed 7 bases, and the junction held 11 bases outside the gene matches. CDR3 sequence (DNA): TGTGCCAGTCGCCGAGGGGAGGGAAGGGAGCAGTACTTC. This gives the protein CASRRGEGREQYF.

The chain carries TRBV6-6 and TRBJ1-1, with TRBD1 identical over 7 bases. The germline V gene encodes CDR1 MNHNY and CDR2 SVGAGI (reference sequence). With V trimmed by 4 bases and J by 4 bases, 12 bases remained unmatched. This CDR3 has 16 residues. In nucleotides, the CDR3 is TGTGCCAGCAGTTCAATAGACAGGGCTTTGAGCACTGAAGCTTTCTTT. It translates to CASSSIDRALSTEAFF.

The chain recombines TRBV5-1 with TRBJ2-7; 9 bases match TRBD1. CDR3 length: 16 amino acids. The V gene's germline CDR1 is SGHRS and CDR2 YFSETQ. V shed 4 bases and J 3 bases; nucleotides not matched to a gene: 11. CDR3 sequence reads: CASSPQSGQGGYEQYF. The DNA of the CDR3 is TGCGCCAGCAGCCCACAATCGGGACAGGGAGGCTACGAGCAGTACTTC. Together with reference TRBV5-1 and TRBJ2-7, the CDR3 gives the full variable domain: KAGVTQTPRYLIKTRGQQVTLSCSPISGHRSVSWYQQTPGQGLQFLFEYFSETQRNKGNFPGRFSGRQFSNSRSEMNVSTLELGDSALYLCASSPQSGQGGYEQYFGPGTRLTVT.

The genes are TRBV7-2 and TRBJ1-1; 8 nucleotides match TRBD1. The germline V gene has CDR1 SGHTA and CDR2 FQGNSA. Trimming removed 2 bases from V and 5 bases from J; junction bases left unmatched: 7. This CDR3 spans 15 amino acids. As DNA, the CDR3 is TGTGCCAGCAGCTTACCGCGACAGGGGCGTACTGAAGCTTTCTTT. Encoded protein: CASSLPRQGRTEAFF.

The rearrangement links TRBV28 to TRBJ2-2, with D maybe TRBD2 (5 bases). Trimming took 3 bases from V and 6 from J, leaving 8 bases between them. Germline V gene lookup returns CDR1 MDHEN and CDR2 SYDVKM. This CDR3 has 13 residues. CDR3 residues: CASSFGSPGELFF. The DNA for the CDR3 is TGTGCCAGCAGTTTTGGGAGCCCCGGGGAGCTGTTTTTT.

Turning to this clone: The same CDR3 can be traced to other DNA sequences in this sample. CDR3 loop: CASSQETSGSYEQYF. The CDR3 nucleotides read TGTGCCAGCAGCCAAGAGACTAGCGGGAGTTACGAGCAGTACTTC. This chain connects TRBV4-2 to TRBJ2-7; 12 bases are shared with TRBD2. J was trimmed by 4 bases and V by 0 bases; bases with no gene match: 1. Germline-derived CDR1 and CDR2 are LGHNA and YNFKEQ. The CDR3 sequence is 15 residues long.

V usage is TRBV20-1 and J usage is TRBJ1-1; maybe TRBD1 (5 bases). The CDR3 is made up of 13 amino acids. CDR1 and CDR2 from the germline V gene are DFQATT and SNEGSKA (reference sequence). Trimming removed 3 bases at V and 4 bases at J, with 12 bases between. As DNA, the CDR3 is TGCAGTGCTAGTGTGGGAAGGGGCACTGAAGCTTTCTTT. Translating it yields CSASVGRGTEAFF.

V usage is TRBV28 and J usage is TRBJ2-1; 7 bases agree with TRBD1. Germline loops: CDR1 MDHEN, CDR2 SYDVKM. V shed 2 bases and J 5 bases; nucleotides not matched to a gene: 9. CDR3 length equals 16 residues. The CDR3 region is CASSLLGGKGDNEQFF. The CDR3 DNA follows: TGTGCCAGCAGTTTACTAGGGGGCAAGGGGGACAATGAGCAGTTCTTC.

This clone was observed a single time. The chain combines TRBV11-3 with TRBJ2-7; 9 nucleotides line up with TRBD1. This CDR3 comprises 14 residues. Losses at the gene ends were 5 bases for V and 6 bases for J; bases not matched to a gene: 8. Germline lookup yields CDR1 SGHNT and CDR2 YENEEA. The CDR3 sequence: CASSRRTGEGEQYF. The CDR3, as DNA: TGTGCCAGCAGCCGCCGGACAGGGGAAGGCGAGCAGTACTTC.

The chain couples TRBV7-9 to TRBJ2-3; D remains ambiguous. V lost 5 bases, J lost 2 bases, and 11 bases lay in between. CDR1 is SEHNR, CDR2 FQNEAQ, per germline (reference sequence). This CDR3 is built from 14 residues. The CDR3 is CASSGVGSTDTQYF. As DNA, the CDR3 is TGTGCCAGCAGCGGAGTAGGATCCACAGATACGCAGTATTTT.

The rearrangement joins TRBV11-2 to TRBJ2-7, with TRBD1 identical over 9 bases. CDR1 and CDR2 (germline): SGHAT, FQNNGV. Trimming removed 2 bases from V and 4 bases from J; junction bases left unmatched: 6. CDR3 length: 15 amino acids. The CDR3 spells CASSLLDRGSYEQYF. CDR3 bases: TGTGCCAGCAGCTTACTTGACAGGGGGAGTTACGAGCAGTACTTC.